A selection of T cell receptor beta chains follows, all from one sample in a study of shared clonotypes between healthy human individuals. Sequencing used immunoSEQ multiplex PCR; TCRdb keeps in-frame clones, though not all of them. The sample lists 450,000 or so clones; around 77% were seen once. The sample was PBMCs. These TCRs come from a woman aged 35 to 49 in good health. Some clones in this sample may be carry-over from other donors' samples. The CDR3 runs from the conserved cysteine through the conserved F or W. The D gene is left open where the match is weak. Clone size appears in some rows only: once, few, many, or a class for an expanded clone.

D gene: -
J gene: TRBJ2-7
clone size: -
V gene: TRBV7-8
CDR3 DNA: TGTGCCAGCAGCTTAAAAAGACAGATAACCTACGAGCAGTACTTC
CDR3 protein: CASSLKRQITYEQYF

D gene: -
J gene: TRBJ1-4
clone size: -
V gene: TRBV15
CDR3 DNA: TGTGCCACCAGCAGCCCGGTGGGTATTTATGAAAAACTGTTTTTT
CDR3 protein: CATSSPVGIYEKLFF

D gene: -
J gene: TRBJ1-1
clone size: few
V gene: TRBV6-6
CDR3 DNA: TGTGCCAGCAGTTGGGACACTGAAGCTTTCTTT
CDR3 protein: CASSWDTEAFF

D gene: -
J gene: TRBJ2-2
clone size: once
V gene: TRBV7-9
CDR3 DNA: TGTGCCAGCAGCTTCATAGAGTCCGGGGAGCTGTTTTTT
CDR3 protein: CASSFIESGELFF

D gene: TRBD2
J gene: TRBJ2-1
clone size: -
V gene: TRBV9
CDR3 DNA: TGTGCCAGCAGCGTAGGAAGCGGGAATGGATACAATGAGCAGTTCTTC
CDR3 protein: CASSVGSGNGYNEQFF

D gene: TRBD1
J gene: TRBJ1-1
clone size: -
V gene: TRBV6-5
CDR3 DNA: TGTGCTAGCAGTTACTCCGGGACAGGGGCTGAAGCTTTCTTT
CDR3 protein: CASSYSGTGAEAFF

D gene: -
J gene: TRBJ1-2
clone size: -
V gene: TRBV6-5
CDR3 DNA: TGTGCCAGCAGTTATTCAGGGACTAACTATGGCTACACCTTC
CDR3 protein: CASSYSGTNYGYTF

D gene: TRBD2
J gene: TRBJ2-2
clone size: -
V gene: TRBV4-1
CDR3 DNA: TGCGCCAGCAGCCAAGTTAGCGGGATTGCCGGGGAGCTGTTTTTT
CDR3 protein: CASSQVSGIAGELFF

D gene: -
J gene: TRBJ2-5
clone size: -
V gene: TRBV2
CDR3 DNA: TGTGCCAGCAGTGAGGGAAGGGAGACCCAGTACTTC
CDR3 protein: CASSEGRETQYF

D gene: -
J gene: TRBJ1-1
clone size: -
V gene: TRBV30
CDR3 DNA: TGCGCCTGGAGTCCGGCCGGCGCTGAAGCCTTCTTT
CDR3 protein: CAWSPAGAEAFF

D gene: TRBD1
J gene: TRBJ2-1
clone size: -
V gene: TRBV4-2
CDR3 DNA: TGTGCCAGCAGCAAGACGGACAGGGGAAACTACAATGAGCAGTTCTTC
CDR3 protein: CASSKTDRGNYNEQFF

D gene: -
J gene: TRBJ1-3
clone size: -
V gene: TRBV5-4
CDR3 DNA: TGTGCCAGCAGCTTGGACCAGGGGAGAAACACCATATATTTT
CDR3 protein: CASSLDQGRNTIYF

D gene: -
J gene: TRBJ1-2
clone size: -
V gene: TRBV6-1
CDR3 DNA: TGTGCCAGCAGTGAATCGGGCGTAGGGCATGGCTACACCTTC
CDR3 protein: CASSESGVGHGYTF

D gene: -
J gene: TRBJ1-3
clone size: few
V gene: TRBV28
CDR3 DNA: TGTGCCAGCAGTCCTACCTGGTCAGGAAACACCATATATTTT
CDR3 protein: CASSPTWSGNTIYF

D gene: -
J gene: TRBJ1-1
clone size: -
V gene: TRBV18
CDR3 DNA: TGTGCCAGCTCATTACAGGGTGTGGACACTGAAGCTTTCTTT
CDR3 protein: CASSLQGVDTEAFF

D gene: -
J gene: TRBJ2-5
clone size: -
V gene: TRBV10-3
CDR3 DNA: TGTGCCATCAGTGAGGGTCAAGCCGGAGAGACCCAGTACTTC
CDR3 protein: CAISEGQAGETQYF

D gene: -
J gene: TRBJ2-3
clone size: -
V gene: TRBV21-1
CDR3 DNA: TGTGCCAGCAGCAAAAATCGACCACCGTTTAGCACAGATACGCAGTATTTT
CDR3 protein: CASSKNRPPFSTDTQYF

D gene: -
J gene: TRBJ2-3
clone size: -
V gene: TRBV5-3
CDR3 DNA: TGTGCCAGCAGCACTGGGACGGGTAGCACAGATACGCAGTATTTT
CDR3 protein: CASSTGTGSTDTQYF

D gene: -
J gene: TRBJ1-1
clone size: -
V gene: TRBV11-2
CDR3 DNA: TGTGCCAGCAGGGATCCAGGGCTCACTGAAGCTTTCTTT
CDR3 protein: CASRDPGLTEAFF

D gene: TRBD1
J gene: TRBJ2-7
clone size: many
V gene: TRBV29-1
CDR3 DNA: TGCAGCGCGACGGGACAGGGAGGGCACGAGCAGTACTTC
CDR3 protein: CSATGQGGHEQYF

D gene: -
J gene: TRBJ1-2
clone size: -
V gene: TRBV6-1
CDR3 DNA: TGTGCCAGCAGAAACCGACAGGCCCCGTGGGGCTACACCTTC
CDR3 protein: CASRNRQAPWGYTF

D gene: TRBD1
J gene: TRBJ2-3
clone size: -
V gene: TRBV5-6
CDR3 DNA: TGTGCCAGCAGCTTTCAAGGACAGGGGGCTGATACGCAGTATTTT
CDR3 protein: CASSFQGQGADTQYF

D gene: TRBD1
J gene: TRBJ2-3
clone size: -
V gene: TRBV27
CDR3 DNA: TGTGCCACCCGTCAACAGGGGGATACGCAGTATTTT
CDR3 protein: CATRQQGDTQYF

D gene: -
J gene: TRBJ2-3
clone size: -
V gene: TRBV5-1
CDR3 DNA: TGCGCCAGCAGCCGTTGGATAGCAGGGGTTCCCACAGATACGCAGTATTTT
CDR3 protein: CASSRWIAGVPTDTQYF

D gene: TRBD2
J gene: TRBJ2-7
clone size: -
V gene: TRBV27
CDR3 DNA: TGTGCCAGCAGTTTCTCGAGACCGACTAGCGGGAGAACCTACGAGCAGTACTTC
CDR3 protein: CASSFSRPTSGRTYEQYF

D gene: -
J gene: TRBJ1-5
clone size: once
V gene: TRBV30
CDR3 DNA: TGTGCCTGGAGCGGCCGGGCCGGACATAGCAATCAGCCCCAGCATTTT
CDR3 protein: CAWSGRAGHSNQPQHF

D gene: -
J gene: TRBJ1-2
clone size: -
V gene: TRBV15
CDR3 DNA: TGTGCCACCAGAGATTCGAAAGGGCCCACTTATGGCTACACCTTC
CDR3 protein: CATRDSKGPTYGYTF

D gene: -
J gene: TRBJ2-5
clone size: once
V gene: TRBV5-1
CDR3 DNA: TGCGCCAGCAGTTACAACCAAGAGACCCAGTACTTC
CDR3 protein: CASSYNQETQYF

D gene: -
J gene: TRBJ2-7
clone size: -
V gene: TRBV7-2
CDR3 DNA: TGTGCCAGCAGCTTCACCGGGGTGGGAGAGCAGTACTTC
CDR3 protein: CASSFTGVGEQYF

D gene: TRBD1
J gene: TRBJ1-5
clone size: -
V gene: TRBV6-1
CDR3 DNA: TGTGCCAGCACCGGGACAGGGAATCAGCCCCAGCATTTT
CDR3 protein: CASTGTGNQPQHF

D gene: -
J gene: TRBJ1-1
clone size: few
V gene: TRBV18
CDR3 DNA: TGTGCCAGCAGGGGGGATACTGAAGCTTTCTTT
CDR3 protein: CASRGDTEAFF

D gene: TRBD1
J gene: TRBJ2-7
clone size: few
V gene: TRBV10-2
CDR3 DNA: TGCGCCAGCAGCCCCGGGACAGGGGTAAACGAGCAGTACTTC
CDR3 protein: CASSPGTGVNEQYF

D gene: -
J gene: TRBJ1-2
clone size: -
V gene: TRBV28
CDR3 DNA: TGTGCCAGCAGTTTACAGGGAGGCTATGGCTACACCTTC
CDR3 protein: CASSLQGGYGYTF

D gene: TRBD2
J gene: TRBJ2-7
clone size: -
V gene: TRBV6-5
CDR3 DNA: TGTGCCAGCAGCCCGAGCGGGGCCTCCTACGAGCAGTACTTC
CDR3 protein: CASSPSGASYEQYF

D gene: -
J gene: TRBJ1-1
clone size: -
V gene: TRBV4-2
CDR3 DNA: TGTGCCAGCAGCCAAATGAAGTATACCACTGAAGCTTTCTTT
CDR3 protein: CASSQMKYTTEAFF

D gene: -
J gene: TRBJ2-1
clone size: -
V gene: TRBV11-2
CDR3 DNA: TGTGCCAGCAGCTTAGATAGGCACAATGAGCAGTTCTTC
CDR3 protein: CASSLDRHNEQFF

D gene: TRBD1
J gene: TRBJ2-2
clone size: -
V gene: TRBV28
CDR3 DNA: TGTGCCAGCAGTTCTGGGGGACAGGGGGGAACCGGGGAGCTGTTTTTT
CDR3 protein: CASSSGGQGGTGELFF

D gene: -
J gene: TRBJ2-1
clone size: -
V gene: TRBV19
CDR3 DNA: TGTGCCAGTAAACTGGGTGGGCTCTCCAATGAGCAGTTCTTC
CDR3 protein: CASKLGGLSNEQFF

D gene: -
J gene: TRBJ1-1
clone size: many
V gene: TRBV10-3
CDR3 DNA: TGTGCCATCAGTGAGCGGACTGAAGCTTTCTTT
CDR3 protein: CAISERTEAFF

D gene: TRBD1
J gene: TRBJ2-5
clone size: many
V gene: TRBV5-1
CDR3 DNA: TGCGCCAGCAGCTTGGGCCAGGGGGCAGAGACCCAGTACTTC
CDR3 protein: CASSLGQGAETQYF

D gene: -
J gene: TRBJ2-3
clone size: -
V gene: TRBV6-4
CDR3 DNA: TGTGCCAGCAGTCGTCGGGAGTCAGATACGCAGTATTTT
CDR3 protein: CASSRRESDTQYF

D gene: TRBD2
J gene: TRBJ2-1
clone size: once
V gene: TRBV5-4
CDR3 DNA: TGTGCCAGCAGCTCCGGGACTAGCGGGAGTTACTACAATGAGCAGTTCTTC
CDR3 protein: CASSSGTSGSYYNEQFF

D gene: TRBD2
J gene: TRBJ2-1
clone size: -
V gene: TRBV7-8
CDR3 DNA: TGTGCCAGCAGCTTAGGGACTAGCGGGATCAATGAGCAGTTCTTC
CDR3 protein: CASSLGTSGINEQFF

D gene: -
J gene: TRBJ1-4
clone size: -
V gene: TRBV18
CDR3 DNA: TGTGCCAGCTCACCATTCGGGGGCGAAAAACTGTTTTTT
CDR3 protein: CASSPFGGEKLFF

D gene: -
J gene: TRBJ2-7
clone size: -
V gene: TRBV4-1
CDR3 DNA: TGCGCCAGCAGCCAGATGGGCAGGGCCTCCTACGAGCAGTACTTC
CDR3 protein: CASSQMGRASYEQYF

D gene: -
J gene: TRBJ1-4
clone size: -
V gene: TRBV28
CDR3 DNA: TGTGCCAGCCAGGATTTAACTAATGAAAAACTGTTTTTT
CDR3 protein: CASQDLTNEKLFF

D gene: TRBD1
J gene: TRBJ1-3
clone size: -
V gene: TRBV11-2
CDR3 DNA: TGTGCCAGCAGCTCCGGGACAGGGGCGGCGAGTGGAAACACCATATATTTT
CDR3 protein: CASSSGTGAASGNTIYF

D gene: -
J gene: TRBJ2-5
clone size: -
V gene: TRBV2
CDR3 DNA: TGTGCCAGCAGCCCCCCCTGGGACCAAGAGACCCAGTACTTC
CDR3 protein: CASSPPWDQETQYF